What follows is one TCR beta chain and its context. Its cognate antigen is unknown. This sample is drawn from a study of OX40 agonist ivuxolimab in advanced cancers. As for the study in general: Enrolled patients in dose escalation had cancers that were hepatocellular carcinoma, melanoma, renal cell or head and neck cancer. Patients were 65% to 85% male with ages about 23 to 90, mean 60. Points from the study as a whole: Clonal expansion was seen in CD4+ and CD8+ blood T cells by week 6 at 0.1 to 3.0 mg/kg.

Profiling relied on immunoSEQ multiplex PCR, and the TCRdb table lists in-frame clones only, not all of them. The table lists almost 50,000 clones, around four fifths of them singletons, with around 1.6% in the top ten. This sequence was found in an adult with an advanced solid tumor such as melanoma, head and neck, liver or kidney cancer. The sequencing here drew on CD4+ or CD8+ T cells sorted from blood, taken in a trial of the OX40 agonist ivuxolimab.

CDR3 bases: TGTGCCAGCAGCCCCCGGGGACTAGAAGGAAGGAATGAGCAGTTCTTC. The encoded protein is CASSPRGLEGRNEQFF. The chain joins TRBV11-3 to TRBJ2-1; 8 bases line up with TRBD2. Trimming at V came to 5 bases and at J to 7 bases, leaving 13 bases not matched to a gene. The CDR3 loop spans 16 amino acids. The germline gives CDR1 SGHNT, CDR2 YENEEA.